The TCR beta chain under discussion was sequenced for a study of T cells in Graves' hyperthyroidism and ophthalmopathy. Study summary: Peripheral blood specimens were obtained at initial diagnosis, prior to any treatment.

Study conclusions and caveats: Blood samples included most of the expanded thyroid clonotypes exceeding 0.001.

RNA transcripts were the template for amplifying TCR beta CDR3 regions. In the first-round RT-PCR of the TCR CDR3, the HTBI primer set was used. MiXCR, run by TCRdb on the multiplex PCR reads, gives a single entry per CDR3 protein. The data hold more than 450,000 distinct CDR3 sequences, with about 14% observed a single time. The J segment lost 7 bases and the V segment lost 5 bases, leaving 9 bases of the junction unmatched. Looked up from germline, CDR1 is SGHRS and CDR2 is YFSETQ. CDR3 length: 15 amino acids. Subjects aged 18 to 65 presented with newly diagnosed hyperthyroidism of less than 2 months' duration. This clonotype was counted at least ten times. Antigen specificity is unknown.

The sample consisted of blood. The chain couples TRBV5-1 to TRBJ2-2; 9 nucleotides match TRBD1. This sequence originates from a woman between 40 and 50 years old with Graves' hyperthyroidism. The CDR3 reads CASRRWTGVSGELFF. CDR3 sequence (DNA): TGCGCCAGCAGGAGATGGACAGGGGTCAGCGGGGAGCTGTTTTTT.